The rows below give T cell receptor beta chains drawn from one sample of a study of cytomegalovirus exposure and HLA in healthy donors. Clones were sequenced by immunoSEQ multiplex PCR, and TCRdb holds only the in-frame ones, with some missing. The profile shows about 120,000 clones, roughly 88% of them singletons. Input material: PBMCs. The source is a woman under 30 in good health and CMV-seropositive. The CDR3 runs from the conserved cysteine through the conserved F or W. A D gene is named only where the DNA matches it firmly. Where a row states a size, it is once, few, many or the class of an expanded clone; other rows omit it.

-,-,TRBV4-3,TRBJ2-1,CASSQDSGSAYNEQFF,TGCGCCAGCAGCCAAGATTCGGGATCGGCCTACAATGAGCAGTTCTTC
TRBD2,-,TRBV7-2,TRBJ2-1,CASSPGWGGRGFF,TGTGCCAGCAGTCCCGGGTGGGGCGGGAGGGGGTTCTTC
-,-,TRBV19,TRBJ2-1,CASRHTGAGGNEQFF,TGTGCCAGTAGACACACAGGTGCCGGTGGGAATGAGCAGTTCTTC
-,-,TRBV9,TRBJ2-7,CASSVGRHRGTGEVTYEQYF,TGTGCCAGCAGCGTAGGGCGTCACAGGGGAACAGGGGAGGTCACGTACGAGCAGTACTTC
TRBD1,once,TRBV18,TRBJ1-2,CASSPGTDNYGYTF,TGTGCCAGCTCACCAGGGACAGATAACTATGGCTACACCTTC
-,-,TRBV4-1,TRBJ2-2,CASRKGGPNTGELFF,TGCGCCAGCAGGAAAGGAGGGCCGAACACCGGGGAGCTGTTTTTT
-,-,TRBV5-4,TRBJ1-3,CASSLDPGHSSGNTIYF,TGTGCCAGCAGCTTGGATCCTGGGCACTCGTCTGGAAACACCATATATTTT
-,-,TRBV4-3,TRBJ2-1,CASSFDSGVSYNEQFF,TGCGCCAGCAGTTTCGATTCGGGAGTTTCCTACAATGAGCAGTTCTTC
-,-,TRBV5-6,TRBJ1-2,CASSLEGADNYGYTF,TGTGCCAGCAGCCTGGAAGGGGCGGATAACTATGGCTACACCTTC
-,-,TRBV19,TRBJ2-1,CASSTRYNEQFF,TGTGCCAGTAGTACTAGATACAATGAGCAGTTCTTC
-,-,TRBV6-5,TRBJ2-7,CASSPLASGREQYF,TGTGCCAGCAGCCCTCTAGCGAGCGGACGCGAGCAGTACTTC
TRBD1,-,TRBV18,TRBJ2-1,CASSPIGTGGLNEQFF,TGTGCCAGCTCACCAATCGGGACAGGGGGGTTGAATGAGCAGTTCTTC
TRBD2,-,TRBV5-1,TRBJ2-3,CASSPLAGSWADTQYF,TGCGCCAGCAGCCCCTTAGCGGGGTCTTGGGCAGATACGCAGTATTTT
-,-,TRBV11-2,TRBJ2-7,CASSLEGTTQYF,TGTGCCAGCAGCTTAGAAGGGACAACGCAGTACTTC
TRBD1,once,TRBV5-1,TRBJ1-6,CASSFGQGAANSPLHF,TGCGCCAGCAGCTTTGGACAGGGGGCTGCAAATTCACCCCTCCACTTT
-,-,TRBV30,TRBJ1-2,CAWSVGEGASSYTF,TGTGCCTGGAGTGTGGGCGAGGGCGCAAGTAGCTACACCTTC
-,few,TRBV30,TRBJ1-3,CAWMMGARGNTIYF,TGTGCCTGGATGATGGGGGCCAGGGGAAACACCATATATTTT
TRBD1,once,TRBV7-8,TRBJ1-2,CASSHYRGDDYGYTF,TGTGCCAGCAGCCACTACAGGGGCGACGACTATGGCTACACCTTC
-,-,TRBV7-2,TRBJ1-2,CASSPQASRSYTF,TGTGCCAGCAGCCCCCAGGCCTCCAGGAGCTACACCTTC
TRBD1,-,TRBV29-1,TRBJ1-1,CSVGRGRTEAFF,TGCAGCGTTGGTAGGGGGCGGACTGAAGCTTTCTTT
TRBD2,-,TRBV27,TRBJ2-7,CASSATGTSGRAEEQYF,TGTGCCAGCAGCGCTACCGGGACTAGCGGGAGAGCGGAAGAGCAGTACTTC
-,-,TRBV7-8,TRBJ2-3,CASSLNFGTDTQYF,TGTGCCAGCAGCTTAAACTTTGGCACAGATACGCAGTATTTT
TRBD2,-,TRBV27,TRBJ2-7,CASSPGLADYEQYF,TGTGCCAGCAGTCCGGGACTAGCCGACTACGAGCAGTACTTC
-,-,TRBV11-3,TRBJ1-2,CASSSPRVRGYTF,TGTGCCAGCAGCTCACCCCGTGTGAGGGGCTACACCTTC
TRBD1,-,TRBV30,TRBJ1-4,CAWSSATGVVNEKLFF,TGTGCCTGGAGTTCCGCGACAGGGGTCGTTAATGAAAAACTGTTTTTT
-,-,TRBV27,TRBJ1-5,CASSLVGGGDQPQHF,TGTGCCAGCAGTTTAGTCGGGGGTGGCGATCAGCCCCAGCATTTT
-,-,TRBV6-1,TRBJ2-1,CASSETVSYNEQFF,TGTGCCAGCAGTGAAACAGTCTCCTACAATGAGCAGTTCTTC
-,-,TRBV5-1,TRBJ1-1,CASSTGSPEAFF,TGCGCCAGCTCAACAGGGTCCCCTGAAGCTTTCTTT
TRBD1,-,TRBV13,TRBJ1-1,CASSERQGGGFF,TGTGCCAGCAGCGAACGACAGGGCGGTGGTTTCTTT
-,-,TRBV6-1,TRBJ1-5,CASSAQGQGQPQHF,TGTGCCAGCAGTGCCCAGGGGCAGGGCCAGCCCCAGCATTTT
-,-,TRBV6-5,TRBJ1-1,CASSYRGNTEAFF,TGTGCCAGCAGTTATAGAGGGAACACTGAAGCTTTCTTT
TRBD1,-,TRBV30,TRBJ1-1,CAWSHRGDTEAFF,TGTGCCTGGAGTCACAGGGGAGATACTGAAGCTTTCTTT
TRBD1,-,TRBV5-1,TRBJ2-7,CASSLQGSRYEQYF,TGCGCCAGCAGCTTACAGGGGTCTCGCTACGAGCAGTACTTC
TRBD1,-,TRBV19,TRBJ2-5,CASSIAGGAETQYF,TGTGCCAGTAGTATAGCAGGGGGCGCGGAGACCCAGTACTTC
TRBD1,once,TRBV30,TRBJ1-1,CAWGGDRGVVTEAFF,TGTGCCTGGGGGGGGGACAGGGGAGTGGTTACTGAAGCTTTCTTT
TRBD1,-,TRBV27,TRBJ2-1,CASSSGTGMVGEQFF,TGTGCCAGCAGTTCTGGGACAGGGATGGTCGGTGAGCAGTTCTTC
-,-,TRBV6-6,TRBJ2-7,CASGGIPSYEQYF,TGTGCCAGCGGCGGGATTCCTTCCTACGAGCAGTACTTC
-,-,TRBV6-5,TRBJ1-1,CASSYSINPGNTEAFF,TGTGCCAGCAGTTACTCAATAAATCCAGGAAACACTGAAGCTTTCTTT
-,-,TRBV7-9,TRBJ1-5,CASSLPGNNQPQHF,TGTGCCAGCAGCTTACCAGGGAACAATCAGCCCCAGCATTTT
TRBD1,-,TRBV29-1,TRBJ1-2,CSALTGRGGYTF,TGCAGCGCGCTGACAGGGAGAGGGGGCTACACCTTC
TRBD2,-,TRBV2,TRBJ2-1,CASSEGGLDNEQFF,TGTGCCAGCAGCGAGGGAGGGTTAGACAATGAGCAGTTCTTC